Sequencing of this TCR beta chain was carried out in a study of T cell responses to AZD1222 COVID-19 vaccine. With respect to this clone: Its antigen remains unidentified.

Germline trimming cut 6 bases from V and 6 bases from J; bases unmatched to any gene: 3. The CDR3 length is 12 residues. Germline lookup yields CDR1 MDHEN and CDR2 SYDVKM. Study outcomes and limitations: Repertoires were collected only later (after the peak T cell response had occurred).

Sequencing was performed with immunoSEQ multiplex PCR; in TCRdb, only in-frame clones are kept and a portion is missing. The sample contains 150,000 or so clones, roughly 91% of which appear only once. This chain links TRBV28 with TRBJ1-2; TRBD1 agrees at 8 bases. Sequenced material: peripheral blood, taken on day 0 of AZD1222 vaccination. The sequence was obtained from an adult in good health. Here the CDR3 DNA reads TGTGCCAGCAGGACAGGGGACGATGGCTACACCTTC. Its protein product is CASRTGDDGYTF.